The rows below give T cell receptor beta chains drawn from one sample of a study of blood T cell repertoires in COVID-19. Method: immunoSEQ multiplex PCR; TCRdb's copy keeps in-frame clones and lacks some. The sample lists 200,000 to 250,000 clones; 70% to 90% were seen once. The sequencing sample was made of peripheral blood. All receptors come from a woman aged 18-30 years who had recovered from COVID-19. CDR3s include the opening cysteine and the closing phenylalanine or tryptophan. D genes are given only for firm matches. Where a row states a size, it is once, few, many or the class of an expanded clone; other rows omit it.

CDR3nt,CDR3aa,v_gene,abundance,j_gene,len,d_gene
TGTGCCAGCAGCTTAAAGGGGGACACTGAAGCTTTCTTT,CASSLKGDTEAFF,TRBV5-4,.,TRBJ1-1,13,.
TGTGCCAGTAGCGAACTAGCGGGGGTCTACGAGCAGTACTTC,CASSELAGVYEQYF,TRBV19,few,TRBJ2-7,14,TRBD2
TGTGCCACCATACCGGGACAGGGGGTCGACGAGCAGTACTTC,CATIPGQGVDEQYF,TRBV10-3,.,TRBJ2-7,14,TRBD1
TGTGCCAGCAGGCATGGTGAGGTTCAGCCCCAGCATTTT,CASRHGEVQPQHF,TRBV2,.,TRBJ1-5,13,.
TGTGCCAGCGGGGAACAGGGCGAGGACACTGAAGCTTTCTTT,CASGEQGEDTEAFF,TRBV6-5,.,TRBJ1-1,14,.
TGTGCCAGCAGCCGGACCGGGAGCAATGAAAAACTGTTTTTT,CASSRTGSNEKLFF,TRBV9,.,TRBJ1-4,14,.
TGTGCCAGCAGTTCGACAGGGGTCCAAAATTCACCCCTCCACTTT,CASSSTGVQNSPLHF,TRBV27,.,TRBJ1-6,15,TRBD1
TGCAGTGCTAGTGGGCTAGCGAGCCCCTACGAGCAGTACTTC,CSASGLASPYEQYF,TRBV20-1,.,TRBJ2-7,14,.
TGTGCCAGCAGTTTGACTAGCGGGAGTGTCCAACTAGCCAAAAACATTCAGTACTTC,CASSLTSGSVQLAKNIQYF,TRBV27,.,TRBJ2-4,19,TRBD2
TGTGCCAGCAGTTATAGTAGCGAGCCTCCACTTGAAGCTTTCTTT,CASSYSSEPPLEAFF,TRBV6-6,.,TRBJ1-1,15,.
TGTGCCACCAGCAGTATGGTACAACAAACTAACTATGGCTACACCTTC,CATSSMVQQTNYGYTF,TRBV15,.,TRBJ1-2,16,.
TGCGCCAGCAGTTTTAACCCCGGGACAGGGCTTGGGGAGCAGTTCTTC,CASSFNPGTGLGEQFF,TRBV5-1,.,TRBJ2-1,16,TRBD1
TGTGCCAGCAGTTTAACGGACATCAGCACAGATACGCAGTATTTT,CASSLTDISTDTQYF,TRBV27,.,TRBJ2-3,15,.
TGTGCCAGCAGCCAACCCGGACAGGGGAATGGCTACACCTTC,CASSQPGQGNGYTF,TRBV4-2,few,TRBJ1-2,14,TRBD1
TGTGCCAGCAGCTTAATCCTAGCGGGTCACAATGAGCAGTTCTTC,CASSLILAGHNEQFF,TRBV7-3,.,TRBJ2-1,15,TRBD2
TGTGCCAGCAGTTACTCGAGGACTAGCGAGAACACCGGGGAGCTGTTTTTT,CASSYSRTSENTGELFF,TRBV6-2/TRBV6-3,once,TRBJ2-2,17,TRBD2
TGTGCCTGGAGTCGGCTAGCGGGGGTCAATGAGCAGTTCTTC,CAWSRLAGVNEQFF,TRBV30,.,TRBJ2-1,14,TRBD2
TGCAGCGTTGTCACAGGAGGGAATGAAGCTTTCTTT,CSVVTGGNEAFF,TRBV29-1,.,TRBJ1-1,12,.
TGCGCCAGCAGCCTACTAGCGGGGGTTAACGAGCAGTACTTC,CASSLLAGVNEQYF,TRBV4-1,.,TRBJ2-7,14,TRBD2
TGTGCCAGCAGCCCCCAGACAGGGCCCACTGAAGCTTTCTTT,CASSPQTGPTEAFF,TRBV6-2/TRBV6-3,.,TRBJ1-1,14,TRBD1
TGTGCCAGTAGTAGAGCGGGAGTGAAGACCCAGTACTTC,CASSRAGVKTQYF,TRBV19,.,TRBJ2-5,13,TRBD2
TGCAGCGTTGAAGGTCGCCAGGGTGCCACTGAAGCTTTCTTT,CSVEGRQGATEAFF,TRBV29-1,few,TRBJ1-1,14,.
TGTGCCAGCAGTTCCCCTGGGGGGGGCGCGAGAGTGACCCAGTACTTC,CASSSPGGGARVTQYF,TRBV6-5,.,TRBJ2-5,16,.
TGTGCCAGCAGCTTTAGTTCAGATACGCAGTATTTT,CASSFSSDTQYF,TRBV5-4,once,TRBJ2-3,12,.
TGTGCCTGGAGTCTGCCGCAACTCTATGGCTACACCTTC,CAWSLPQLYGYTF,TRBV30,.,TRBJ1-2,13,.
TGTGCCAGCAGCTTTGATCTAGCGGGAGGTTCTAGAGATACGCAGTATTTT,CASSFDLAGGSRDTQYF,TRBV7-3,.,TRBJ2-3,17,TRBD2
TGCAGCGCGACACAGGGGACAGATACGCAGTATTTT,CSATQGTDTQYF,TRBV29-1,.,TRBJ2-3,12,TRBD1
TGTGCCAGCTCACCGGCCGGAGGCACCTATAATTCACCCCTCCACTTT,CASSPAGGTYNSPLHF,TRBV18,.,TRBJ1-6,16,.
TGTGCCAGCAGCTCCGACAGGGGGCTTGGCTATGGCTACACCTTC,CASSSDRGLGYGYTF,TRBV27,once,TRBJ1-2,15,TRBD1
TGTGCCAGCAGTCCTCAGGGAGGGGATACGCAGTATTTT,CASSPQGGDTQYF,TRBV12-3/TRBV12-4,.,TRBJ2-3,13,TRBD2
TGTGCCAGCAGTGATTCTCGGAGGGAGAGCTATGGCTACACCTTC,CASSDSRRESYGYTF,TRBV2,.,TRBJ1-2,15,.
TGCGCCAGCACCGAGGGGTTCACAGGGGCGGGGGGAAACACCATATATTTT,CASTEGFTGAGGNTIYF,TRBV10-1,few,TRBJ1-3,17,TRBD1
TGTGCCTGGCAAGGGGTCACCTACGAGCAGTACTTC,CAWQGVTYEQYF,TRBV30,.,TRBJ2-7,12,.
TGCGCCAGCACCCCTCGGGCGGGATCAGGGGCCAACGTCCTGACTTTC,CASTPRAGSGANVLTF,TRBV5-1,once,TRBJ2-6,16,.
TGTGCCAGCAGCGCAGGGGGCACAGGAGATTATGGCTACACCTTC,CASSAGGTGDYGYTF,TRBV9,.,TRBJ1-2,15,TRBD1
TGTGCCAGTAGTATCCTGGACAGCGAGGCCCTCCACTTT,CASSILDSEALHF,TRBV19,.,TRBJ1-6,13,.
TGTGCCAGCGGGCGGGACAGGGGATACGAGCAGTACTTC,CASGRDRGYEQYF,TRBV27,.,TRBJ2-7,13,TRBD1